A selection of T cell receptor beta chains follows, all from one sample in a study of OX40 agonist ivuxolimab in advanced cancers. Some clones are missing from TCRdb's copy, which holds only in-frame ones; the method was immunoSEQ multiplex PCR. The top ten clones hold about 14% of a sample with some 14,000 clones, roughly 78% of them seen once. This specimen consisted of CD4+ or CD8+ T cells sorted from blood, obtained in a trial of the OX40 agonist ivuxolimab. The receptors shown here come from an adult with an advanced solid tumor such as melanoma, head and neck, liver or kidney cancer. CDR3s include the opening cysteine and the closing phenylalanine or tryptophan. Fields, in order: CDR3 protein, CDR3 DNA, J gene, D gene, V gene, clone size. The D gene is left open where the match is weak. Clone sizes are given selectively: once, few, many, or a class where the clone is expanded.

cdr3_aa: CASSQDRSGEQFF
cdr3_nt: TGCGCCAGCAGCCAAGATCGTAGCGGCGAGCAGTTCTTC
j_call: TRBJ2-1
d_call: .
v_call: TRBV4-1
clone_size: .

cdr3_aa: CASSLAGNEQFF
cdr3_nt: TGTGCCAGCAGCTTGGCAGGCAATGAGCAGTTCTTC
j_call: TRBJ2-1
d_call: .
v_call: TRBV5-4
clone_size: once

cdr3_aa: CASSETSGSSDTQYF
cdr3_nt: TGTGCCAGCAGTGAGACTAGCGGGAGTTCAGATACGCAGTATTTT
j_call: TRBJ2-3
d_call: TRBD2
v_call: TRBV6-4
clone_size: .

cdr3_aa: CASSAEGQPYNEQFF
cdr3_nt: TGTGCCAGCAGCGCCGAAGGACAGCCCTACAATGAGCAGTTCTTC
j_call: TRBJ2-1
d_call: .
v_call: TRBV9
clone_size: .

cdr3_aa: CASSDSYNEQFF
cdr3_nt: TGTGCCAGCAGTGACAGTTACAATGAGCAGTTCTTC
j_call: TRBJ2-1
d_call: .
v_call: TRBV27
clone_size: .

cdr3_aa: CASSTPTGSSGANVLTF
cdr3_nt: TGTGCCAGCAGTACACCGACAGGGAGCTCTGGGGCCAACGTCCTGACTTTC
j_call: TRBJ2-6
d_call: TRBD1
v_call: TRBV27
clone_size: .

cdr3_aa: CASKGTSVLLVYSYEQYF
cdr3_nt: TGTGCCAGCAAGGGGACTAGCGTTTTACTGGTCTACTCCTACGAGCAGTACTTC
j_call: TRBJ2-7
d_call: TRBD2
v_call: TRBV9
clone_size: once

cdr3_aa: CASTLVGGGEYNEQFF
cdr3_nt: TGTGCCAGTACCCTGGTCGGCGGGGGGGAATACAATGAGCAGTTCTTC
j_call: TRBJ2-1
d_call: TRBD2
v_call: TRBV19
clone_size: .

cdr3_aa: CASSQGSLNTEAFF
cdr3_nt: TGTGCCAGCAGCCAGGGTTCCCTGAACACTGAAGCTTTCTTT
j_call: TRBJ1-1
d_call: .
v_call: TRBV9
clone_size: .

cdr3_aa: CASSLGIAGVGLSEQFF
cdr3_nt: TGTGCCAGCAGCCTAGGCATAGCGGGAGTTGGTTTGAGTGAGCAGTTCTTC
j_call: TRBJ2-1
d_call: TRBD2
v_call: TRBV7-6
clone_size: .

cdr3_aa: CASLGRSVETQYF
cdr3_nt: TGTGCCAGCTTGGGGAGGTCGGTAGAGACCCAGTACTTC
j_call: TRBJ2-5
d_call: .
v_call: TRBV2
clone_size: .

cdr3_aa: CASLGAEQYF
cdr3_nt: TGTGCCAGCCTCGGGGCCGAGCAGTACTTC
j_call: TRBJ2-7
d_call: .
v_call: TRBV7-2
clone_size: .

cdr3_aa: CASSEDGGVLETQYF
cdr3_nt: TGTGCCAGCAGTGAAGACGGGGGGGTTCTAGAGACCCAGTACTTC
j_call: TRBJ2-5
d_call: TRBD2
v_call: TRBV2
clone_size: .